This entry concerns a single T cell receptor (beta chain). V lost 7 bases and J 0 bases, leaving 21 bases between the germline ends. Germline V gene sequence: CDR1 GTSNPN, CDR2 SVGIG (reference sequence). The CDR3 length is 16 residues. Reverse transcription of roughly 0.45 to 1 ug RNA was performed with random hexamers. The immunoSEQ assay covered 54 Vbeta and 13 Jbeta segments for CDR3. Via MiXCR, TCRdb re-called the immunoSEQ multiplex PCR reads, giving one row per CDR3 protein. The table includes 69,000 or so distinct CDR3 sequences, around 96% detected once. This sample is part of a study of CD8 T cells in Susac syndrome. Sequencing of TCR beta was performed on blood CD8+ T cells and on blood CD4+ T cells. The multiple sclerosis controls, all treatment-naive patients, had relapsing-remitting disease that was stable or active.

Sequenced: CD8+ T cells from PBMCs. The receptor's source is a human donor with multiple sclerosis. The J gene is TRBJ1-2, the V gene TRBV30, with D possibly matching TRBD1 (6 bases). CDR3 nucleotides: TGTGCCTCCACACATTTGGGAGGACAGTCTAACTATGGCTACACCTTC. This sequence encodes CASTHLGGQSNYGYTF.